This is a list of T cell receptor beta chains from one sample in a study of beta chain features in type 1 diabetes. Method: immunoSEQ multiplex PCR; TCRdb's copy keeps in-frame clones and lacks some. The profile shows about 16,000 clones, approximately 55% of them singletons. The sequenced material came from stem cell memory CD4+ T cells from blood. The receptors were gathered from a woman between 18 and 29 years old in good health. Each CDR3 is given with its conserved first and last residue. Each record gives: clone size, J gene, V gene, D gene, CDR3 protein, CDR3 DNA. The D gene is left open where the match is weak. Clone size is not always given. Where it is, it says once, few, many or a class for expanded clones.

size: few
J: TRBJ2-1
V: TRBV7-9
D: TRBD2
CDR3: CASSPGPSGRANEQFF
DNA: TGTGCCAGCAGCCCAGGCCCTAGCGGGAGGGCCAACGAGCAGTTCTTC

size: .
J: TRBJ2-3
V: TRBV6-1
D: TRBD1
CDR3: CASSELRGPDTQYF
DNA: TGTGCCAGCAGTGAGCTCAGGGGGCCAGATACGCAGTATTTT

size: .
J: TRBJ2-3
V: TRBV5-1
D: .
CDR3: CASSASAASTDTQYF
DNA: TGCGCCAGCAGCGCGAGCGCAGCTAGCACAGATACGCAGTATTTT

size: once
J: TRBJ1-1
V: TRBV5-4
D: .
CDR3: CASSREAGIMNTEAFF
DNA: TGTGCCAGCAGCCGAGAGGCCGGGATCATGAACACTGAAGCTTTCTTT

size: .
J: TRBJ2-1
V: TRBV6-5
D: TRBD1
CDR3: CASSYHAGGGEQFF
DNA: TGTGCCAGCAGTTACCATGCAGGGGGCGGTGAGCAGTTCTTC

size: few
J: TRBJ2-2
V: TRBV5-1
D: TRBD2
CDR3: CASSLNGLAVAGELFF
DNA: TGCGCCAGCAGCTTGAATGGACTAGCGGTCGCCGGGGAGCTGTTTTTT

size: .
J: TRBJ2-5
V: TRBV7-9
D: .
CDR3: CASTSADRYQETQYF
DNA: TGTGCCAGCACTAGCGCTGATCGATACCAAGAGACCCAGTACTTC

size: .
J: TRBJ2-1
V: TRBV7-9
D: .
CDR3: CASSLGSYYNEQFF
DNA: TGTGCCAGCAGCTTAGGGAGCTACTACAATGAGCAGTTCTTC

size: .
J: TRBJ1-2
V: TRBV6-5
D: .
CDR3: CASKKGAGYTF
DNA: TGTGCCAGCAAAAAAGGGGCAGGCTACACCTTC

size: .
J: TRBJ1-4
V: TRBV9
D: .
CDR3: CASSPRAGIRGKLFF
DNA: TGTGCCAGCAGCCCAAGGGCGGGGATTAGGGGAAAACTGTTTTTT

size: .
J: TRBJ2-5
V: TRBV9
D: .
CDR3: CASSPREGLQETQYF
DNA: TGTGCCAGCAGCCCCCGGGAAGGCCTGCAAGAGACCCAGTACTTC

size: few
J: TRBJ2-7
V: TRBV4-1
D: TRBD2
CDR3: CASSPLAGGNPYEQYF
DNA: TGCGCCAGCAGCCCCCTAGCGGGAGGCAACCCATACGAGCAGTACTTC

size: .
J: TRBJ2-6
V: TRBV14
D: .
CDR3: CASSPLFSSGANVLTF
DNA: TGTGCCAGCAGCCCCCTTTTTTCGTCTGGGGCCAACGTCCTGACTTTC

size: .
J: TRBJ2-2
V: TRBV11-3
D: TRBD1
CDR3: CASSRSQDRAIGHGELFF
DNA: TGTGCCAGCAGCCGTTCCCAGGACAGGGCAATAGGGCACGGGGAGCTGTTTTTT

size: .
J: TRBJ1-2
V: TRBV5-1
D: .
CDR3: CASSLFQGYGYTF
DNA: TGCGCCAGCAGCTTGTTCCAGGGGTATGGCTACACCTTC

size: .
J: TRBJ2-3
V: TRBV2
D: .
CDR3: CASSGRGDTQYF
DNA: TGTGCCAGCAGTGGGAGGGGAGATACGCAGTATTTT

size: .
J: TRBJ2-7
V: TRBV7-9
D: .
CDR3: CASSLLGGYEQYF
DNA: TGTGCCAGCAGCTTGTTGGGGGGCTACGAGCAGTACTTC

size: few
J: TRBJ1-4
V: TRBV2
D: .
CDR3: CASSSGKGEKLFF
DNA: TGTGCCAGCAGTTCGGGGAAAGGTGAAAAACTGTTTTTT

size: .
J: TRBJ2-5
V: TRBV29-1
D: .
CDR3: CSGIRGQETQYF
DNA: TGCAGCGGTATCAGGGGACAAGAGACCCAGTACTTC

size: once
J: TRBJ2-3
V: TRBV5-1
D: TRBD2
CDR3: CASSGTSGANTQYF
DNA: TGCGCCAGCAGCGGAACTAGCGGGGCAAATACGCAGTATTTT

size: .
J: TRBJ2-7
V: TRBV11-2
D: TRBD1
CDR3: CASSSRTGGSYEQYF
DNA: TGTGCCAGCAGCTCCCGGACAGGGGGCTCCTACGAGCAGTACTTC

size: .
J: TRBJ1-1
V: TRBV11-2
D: .
CDR3: CASSFPGFYTEAFF
DNA: TGTGCCAGCAGCTTTCCAGGGTTTTACACTGAAGCTTTCTTT

size: .
J: TRBJ2-7
V: TRBV7-9
D: .
CDR3: CASSLSGRSYEQYF
DNA: TGTGCCAGCAGCTTATCTGGGCGAAGCTACGAGCAGTACTTC

size: .
J: TRBJ1-2
V: TRBV5-1
D: TRBD1
CDR3: CASREQGARGYTF
DNA: TGCGCCAGCAGGGAACAGGGGGCGCGAGGCTACACCTTC

size: .
J: TRBJ2-3
V: TRBV2
D: .
CDR3: CASSLERTSTDTQYF
DNA: TGTGCCAGCAGCCTCGAGCGTACTAGCACAGATACGCAGTATTTT

size: few
J: TRBJ2-1
V: TRBV14
D: .
CDR3: CASSQSGFVTGDYNEQFF
DNA: TGTGCCAGCAGCCAATCGGGTTTCGTTACAGGAGACTACAATGAGCAGTTCTTC

size: .
J: TRBJ2-6
V: TRBV7-9
D: .
CDR3: CASSQQGPGANVLTF
DNA: TGTGCCAGCAGCCAGCAGGGTCCTGGGGCCAACGTCCTGACTTTC

size: .
J: TRBJ2-7
V: TRBV19
D: .
CDR3: CASSMTGRGAYEQYF
DNA: TGTGCCAGTAGTATGACGGGCAGGGGTGCCTACGAGCAGTACTTC

size: .
J: TRBJ2-7
V: TRBV7-9
D: TRBD1
CDR3: CASNRQGDYEQYF
DNA: TGTGCCAGCAACCGACAGGGGGACTACGAGCAGTACTTC

size: .
J: TRBJ2-3
V: TRBV7-3
D: TRBD2
CDR3: CASSRLGRTSGGATDTQYF
DNA: TGTGCCAGCAGCCGACTCGGGAGGACTAGCGGGGGGGCAACAGATACGCAGTATTTT

size: .
J: TRBJ2-7
V: TRBV2
D: TRBD1
CDR3: CASSIDRGSSYEQYF
DNA: TGTGCCAGCAGCATCGACAGGGGGAGCTCCTACGAGCAGTACTTC

size: once
J: TRBJ1-5
V: TRBV12-5
D: TRBD1
CDR3: CASGLVLGQGIFNQPQHF
DNA: TGTGCTAGTGGTTTGGTACTTGGACAGGGGATATTCAATCAGCCCCAGCATTTT

size: .
J: TRBJ2-7
V: TRBV7-2
D: .
CDR3: CASSLFQGGEQYF
DNA: TGTGCCAGCAGCCTGTTTCAGGGGGGCGAGCAGTACTTC

size: .
J: TRBJ2-5
V: TRBV11-2
D: .
CDR3: CASSPPTGSGETQYF
DNA: TGTGCCAGCAGCCCGCCAACAGGGAGTGGAGAGACCCAGTACTTC

size: .
J: TRBJ2-7
V: TRBV5-4
D: .
CDR3: CASSPPSENYEQYF
DNA: TGTGCCAGCAGCCCCCCTAGCGAGAACTACGAGCAGTACTTC

size: .
J: TRBJ2-7
V: TRBV7-9
D: .
CDR3: CASSFEGGGDEQYF
DNA: TGTGCCAGCAGCTTCGAGGGGGGAGGGGACGAGCAGTACTTC

size: .
J: TRBJ2-1
V: TRBV5-4
D: .
CDR3: CASSWRSLGSVLRDEQFF
DNA: TGTGCCAGCAGCTGGCGCAGCTTGGGGTCCGTCCTCAGGGATGAGCAGTTCTTC

size: .
J: TRBJ2-1
V: TRBV25-1
D: .
CDR3: CASSEQWANEQFF
DNA: TGTGCCAGCAGTGAGCAGTGGGCCAATGAGCAGTTCTTC

size: .
J: TRBJ1-5
V: TRBV19
D: .
CDR3: CASSSTPHSNQPQHF
DNA: TGTGCCAGTAGTTCCACCCCACATAGCAATCAGCCCCAGCATTTT

size: .
J: TRBJ2-7
V: TRBV4-1
D: TRBD2
CDR3: CASSHGSGANIYEQYF
DNA: TGCGCCAGCAGCCATGGGAGCGGGGCCAACATCTACGAGCAGTACTTC

size: .
J: TRBJ1-2
V: TRBV7-2
D: .
CDR3: CASSLTGYGYTF
DNA: TGTGCCAGCAGCCTAACAGGGTACGGCTACACCTTC

size: .
J: TRBJ1-1
V: TRBV18
D: TRBD1
CDR3: CASSVRDRGTEAFF
DNA: TGTGCCAGCTCGGTAAGGGACAGGGGCACTGAAGCTTTCTTT

size: few
J: TRBJ2-7
V: TRBV5-1
D: TRBD1
CDR3: CASSSRIDRGVYEQYF
DNA: TGCGCCAGCAGCTCTCGAATCGACAGGGGAGTGTACGAGCAGTACTTC

size: few
J: TRBJ2-7
V: TRBV6-1
D: TRBD1
CDR3: CASSEMDRNYEQYF
DNA: TGTGCCAGCAGTGAGATGGACAGGAACTACGAGCAGTACTTC

size: .
J: TRBJ2-3
V: TRBV4-1
D: .
CDR3: CASSQGPLVSTDTQYF
DNA: TGCGCCAGCAGCCAGGGGCCGTTAGTAAGCACAGATACGCAGTATTTT

size: .
J: TRBJ2-7
V: TRBV30
D: TRBD2
CDR3: CAWSIRTSGRSSYEQYF
DNA: TGTGCCTGGAGTATCCGGACTAGCGGGAGGAGCTCCTACGAGCAGTACTTC

size: .
J: TRBJ2-7
V: TRBV5-1
D: TRBD2
CDR3: CASRREGLYEQYF
DNA: TGCGCCAGCAGGCGGGAGGGCCTCTACGAGCAGTACTTC

size: few
J: TRBJ2-7
V: TRBV10-3
D: .
CDR3: CAISDGGTYEQYF
DNA: TGTGCCATCAGTGATGGCGGGACCTACGAGCAGTACTTC

size: few
J: TRBJ2-3
V: TRBV5-1
D: TRBD1
CDR3: CASSLGQGETDTQYF
DNA: TGCGCCAGCAGCTTGGGACAGGGGGAGACAGATACGCAGTATTTT

size: few
J: TRBJ2-3
V: TRBV11-2
D: TRBD2
CDR3: CASSPSRTGGTDTQYF
DNA: TGTGCCAGCAGCCCCAGCAGGACGGGGGGGACAGATACGCAGTATTTT

size: few
J: TRBJ2-3
V: TRBV5-4
D: .
CDR3: CASSLLGQTDTQYF
DNA: TGTGCCAGCAGCCTTTTGGGGCAGACAGATACGCAGTATTTT

size: .
J: TRBJ1-2
V: TRBV5-1
D: .
CDR3: CASSPSVHGGYTF
DNA: TGCGCCAGCAGCCCGTCGGTCCATGGTGGCTACACCTTC

size: few
J: TRBJ2-1
V: TRBV30
D: TRBD1
CDR3: CAWSPTGGSEQFF
DNA: TGTGCCTGGAGTCCCACAGGGGGCAGTGAGCAGTTCTTC

size: .
J: TRBJ1-1
V: TRBV20-1
D: .
CDR3: CSPTGFSTAFF
DNA: TGCAGCCCTACAGGGTTTAGTACAGCTTTCTTT

size: .
J: TRBJ2-7
V: TRBV5-1
D: TRBD1
CDR3: CASSLSRDREQYF
DNA: TGCGCCAGCAGCTTGTCCCGGGACAGGGAGCAGTACTTC

size: .
J: TRBJ2-1
V: TRBV7-9
D: TRBD2
CDR3: CASSLQRGGSVSYNEQFF
DNA: TGTGCCAGCAGCCTCCAACGGGGAGGGTCCGTGTCCTACAATGAGCAGTTCTTC

size: .
J: TRBJ2-2
V: TRBV6-5
D: .
CDR3: CASSYGAVNTGELFF
DNA: TGTGCCAGCAGTTACGGCGCGGTGAACACCGGGGAGCTGTTTTTT

size: few
J: TRBJ2-7
V: TRBV7-2
D: TRBD2
CDR3: CASSLELAGGGEQYF
DNA: TGTGCCAGCAGCTTAGAGCTAGCGGGAGGAGGCGAGCAGTACTTC

size: .
J: TRBJ1-2
V: TRBV9
D: .
CDR3: CASSEPQGANYGYTF
DNA: TGTGCCAGCAGCGAGCCCCAAGGGGCAAACTATGGCTACACCTTC

size: .
J: TRBJ2-5
V: TRBV18
D: .
CDR3: CASSASRSQETQYF
DNA: TGTGCCAGCTCAGCCAGCAGGTCCCAAGAGACCCAGTACTTC